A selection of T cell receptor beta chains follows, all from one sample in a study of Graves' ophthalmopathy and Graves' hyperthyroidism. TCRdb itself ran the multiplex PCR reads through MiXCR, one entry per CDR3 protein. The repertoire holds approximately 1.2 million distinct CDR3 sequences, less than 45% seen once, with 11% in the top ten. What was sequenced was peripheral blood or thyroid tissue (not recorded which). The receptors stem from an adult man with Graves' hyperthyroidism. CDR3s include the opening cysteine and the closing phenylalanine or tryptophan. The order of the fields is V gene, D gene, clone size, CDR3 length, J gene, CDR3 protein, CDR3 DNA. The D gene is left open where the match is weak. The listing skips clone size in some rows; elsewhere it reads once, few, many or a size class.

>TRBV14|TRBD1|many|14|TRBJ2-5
CATRDRENQETQYF
TGTGCCACCCGGGACAGAGAAAACCAAGAGACCCAGTACTTC
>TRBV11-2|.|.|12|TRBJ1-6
CTRQPPNSPLHF
TGTACCAGACAGCCGCCTAATTCACCCCTCCACTTT
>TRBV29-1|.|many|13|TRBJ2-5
CSVERAVGETQYF
TGCAGCGTTGAAAGGGCGGTTGGGGAGACCCAGTACTTC
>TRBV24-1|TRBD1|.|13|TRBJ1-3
CATSRGQGNTIYF
TGTGCCACCAGTAGGGGACAGGGAAACACCATATATTTT
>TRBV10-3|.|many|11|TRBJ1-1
CAIETGPKAFF
TGTGCCATCGAGACTGGGCCTAAAGCTTTCTTT
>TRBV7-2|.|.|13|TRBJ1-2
CASSFFSDSGYTF
TGTGCCAGCAGCTTCTTTTCCGATTCTGGCTACACCTTC
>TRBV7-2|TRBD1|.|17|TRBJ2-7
CASSFGGARGGLIEQYF
TGTGCCAGCAGCTTCGGTGGGGCCCGAGGGGGCTTAATCGAGCAGTACTTC
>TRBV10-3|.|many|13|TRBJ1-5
CAISDGGIWGQHF
TGTGCCATCAGTGATGGAGGAATCTGGGGTCAGCATTTT
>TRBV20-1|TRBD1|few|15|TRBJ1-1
CSARMRTGMNTEAFF
TGCAGTGCCCGAATGCGGACAGGAATGAACACTGAAGCTTTCTTT
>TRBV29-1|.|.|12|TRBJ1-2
CSVTMPGGSYTF
TGCAGCGTAACGATGCCGGGAGGAAGCTACACCTTC
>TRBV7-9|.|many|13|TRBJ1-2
CASSKGLHYGYTF
TGTGCCAGCAGCAAGGGGCTTCACTATGGCTACACCTTC
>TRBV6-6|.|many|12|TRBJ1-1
CASANMNTEAFF
TGTGCCAGCGCAAATATGAACACTGAAGCTTTCTTT
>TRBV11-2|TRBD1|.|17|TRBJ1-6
CASSTPGQGAGNSPLHF
TGTGCCAGCAGCACGCCGGGACAGGGGGCCGGGAATTCACCCCTCCACTTT
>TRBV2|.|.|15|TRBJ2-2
CASSEAGSGTGELFF
TGTGCCAGCAGTGAAGCAGGTTCGGGCACCGGGGAGCTGTTTTTT
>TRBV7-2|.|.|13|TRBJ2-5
CASSGSRGETQYF
TGTGCCAGCAGCGGGTCCCGAGGCGAGACCCAGTACTTC
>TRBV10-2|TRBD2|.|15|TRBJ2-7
CASSYPLSGSGEQYF
TGTGCCAGCAGTTACCCCCTTAGCGGGAGTGGCGAGCAGTACTTC
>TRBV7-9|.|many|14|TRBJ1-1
CASSSRTVNTEAFF
TGTGCCAGCAGCTCGAGGACAGTCAACACTGAAGCTTTCTTT
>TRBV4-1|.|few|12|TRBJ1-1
CASSQSGTEAFF
TGCGCCAGCAGCCAATCCGGGACAGAAGCTTTCTTT
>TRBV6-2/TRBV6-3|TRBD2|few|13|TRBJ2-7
CAGGSGGSYEQYF
TGTGCCGGGGGGAGCGGGGGATCCTACGAGCAGTACTTC
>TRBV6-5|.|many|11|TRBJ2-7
CASRVTYEQYF
TGTGCCAGCAGAGTAACCTACGAGCAGTACTTC
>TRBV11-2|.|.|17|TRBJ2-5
CASSLILGTPRAETQYF
TGTGCCAGCAGCTTAATCCTAGGGACGCCAAGAGCAGAGACCCAGTACTTC
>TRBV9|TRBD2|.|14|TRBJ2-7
CASSPGTTGYEQYF
TGTGCCAGCAGCCCAGGGACTACTGGGTACGAGCAGTACTTC
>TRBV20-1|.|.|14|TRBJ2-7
CSARGIPQGNEQYF
TGCAGTGCTAGAGGGATCCCCCAGGGGAACGAGCAGTACTTC
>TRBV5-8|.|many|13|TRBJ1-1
CASSLVRSTEAFF
TGTGCCAGCAGCTTGGTCAGGAGCACTGAAGCTTTCTTT
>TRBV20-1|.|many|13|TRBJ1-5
CSAIFQGNQPQHF
TGCAGTGCTATTTTCCAGGGCAATCAGCCCCAGCATTTT
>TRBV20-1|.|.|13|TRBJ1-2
CSASLPGTGGYTF
TGCAGTGCTAGCCTACCGGGCACCGGAGGCTACACCTTC
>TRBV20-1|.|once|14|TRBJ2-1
CSARGQDVYNEQFF
TGCAGTGCTAGAGGTCAGGACGTTTACAATGAGCAGTTCTTC
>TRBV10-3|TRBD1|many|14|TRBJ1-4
CAISDGQGDEKLFF
TGTGCCATCAGTGATGGACAGGGAGATGAAAAACTGTTTTTT
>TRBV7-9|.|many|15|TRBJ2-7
CASSQTGTRGYEQYF
TGTGCCAGCAGCCAGACAGGCACCCGGGGGTACGAGCAGTACTTC
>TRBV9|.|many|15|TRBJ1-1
CASSVGGDANTEAFF
TGTGCCAGCAGCGTAGGGGGGGATGCGAACACTGAAGCTTTCTTT
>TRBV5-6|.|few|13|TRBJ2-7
CASRKDMGYEQYF
TGTGCCAGCAGGAAGGACATGGGATACGAGCAGTACTTC
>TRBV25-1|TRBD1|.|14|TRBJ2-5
CASRVGQVQETQYF
TGTGCCAGCCGTGTAGGACAGGTCCAAGAGACCCAGTACTTC
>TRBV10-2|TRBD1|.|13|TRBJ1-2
CASSEDRVGGYTF
TGCGCCAGCAGTGAAGACAGGGTCGGAGGCTACACCTTC
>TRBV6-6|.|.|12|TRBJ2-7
CASSWEPYEQYF
TGTGCCAGCAGTTGGGAGCCCTACGAGCAGTACTTC
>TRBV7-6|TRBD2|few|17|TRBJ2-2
CASRRTSGGAGTGELFF
TGTGCCAGCAGACGGACTAGCGGGGGGGCGGGCACCGGGGAGCTGTTTTTT
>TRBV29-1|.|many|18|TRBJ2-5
CSVVEGGGVRLRSETQYF
TGCAGCGTTGTCGAAGGGGGCGGGGTCCGGCTTCGGTCAGAGACCCAGTACTTC
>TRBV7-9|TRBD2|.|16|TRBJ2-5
CASRDLAGGPRETQYF
TGTGCCAGCAGAGATCTAGCGGGGGGGCCTCGAGAGACCCAGTACTTC
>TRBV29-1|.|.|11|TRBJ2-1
CSVEEYNEQFF
TGCAGCGTTGAAGAATACAATGAGCAGTTCTTC
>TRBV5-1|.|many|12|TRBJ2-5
CASIDSWKTQYF
TGCGCCAGCATTGACAGCTGGAAGACCCAGTACTTC